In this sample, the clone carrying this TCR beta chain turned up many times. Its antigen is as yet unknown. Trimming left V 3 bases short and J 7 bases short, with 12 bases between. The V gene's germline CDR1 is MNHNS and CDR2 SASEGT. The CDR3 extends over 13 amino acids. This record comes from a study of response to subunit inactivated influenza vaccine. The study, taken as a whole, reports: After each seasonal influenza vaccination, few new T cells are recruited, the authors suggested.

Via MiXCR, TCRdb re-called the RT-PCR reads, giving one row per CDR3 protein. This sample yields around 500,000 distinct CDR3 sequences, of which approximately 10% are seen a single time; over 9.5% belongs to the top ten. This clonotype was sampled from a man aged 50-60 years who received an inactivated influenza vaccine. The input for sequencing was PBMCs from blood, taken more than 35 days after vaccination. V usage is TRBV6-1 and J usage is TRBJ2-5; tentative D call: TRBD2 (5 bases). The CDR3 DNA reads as TGTGCCAGCAGTGAGCCGGGTGGAGGGACCCAGTACTTC. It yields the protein CASSEPGGGTQYF.